The rows below give T cell receptor beta chains drawn from one sample of a study of blood T cell repertoires in COVID-19. Clones were read by immunoSEQ multiplex PCR, and TCRdb kept only the in-frame ones, dropping some. Of about 53,000 clones listed, about 83% were seen once; the top ten hold approximately 3.9%. The specimen was peripheral blood. These receptors came from a man aged 50 to 60 with acute or convalescent COVID-19. Each CDR3 is given with its conserved first and last residue. D genes are given only for firm matches. Rows give clone size only sometimes, using once, few, many, or a class for an expanded clone.

D gene,J gene,V gene,clone size,CDR3 DNA,CDR3 protein
TRBD1,TRBJ2-5,TRBV5-1,-,TGCGCCAGCAGTAGGGACAGACAAGAGACCCAGTACTTC,CASSRDRQETQYF
-,TRBJ1-5,TRBV5-8,-,TGTGCCAGCAGCTTGGCCGGGGTACAGCAGCCCCAGCATTTT,CASSLAGVQQPQHF
TRBD2,TRBJ2-2,TRBV30,-,TGTGCCGGTACTAGCGGTGGCGGGGAGCTGTTTTTT,CAGTSGGGELFF
-,TRBJ1-3,TRBV7-9,-,TGTGCCAGCAGCGTTTCTTGGACAGAGAGCTCTGGAAACACCATATATTTT,CASSVSWTESSGNTIYF
TRBD1,TRBJ1-2,TRBV28,-,TGTGCCAGCACCGGGACAGGCGGCTACACCTTC,CASTGTGGYTF
-,TRBJ2-7,TRBV3-1/TRBV3-2,-,TGTGCCAGCAGCCAAGAAGAGACCTACGAGCAGTACTTC,CASSQEETYEQYF
TRBD2,TRBJ2-7,TRBV4-1,-,TGCGCCAGCAGCCAGGTGGGGGGAATAGCGGGTTACTACGAGCAGTACTTC,CASSQVGGIAGYYEQYF
-,TRBJ2-1,TRBV5-1,-,TGCGCCAGCAGCTTATCCGGGACATGGAGTATAGATGAGCAGTTCTTC,CASSLSGTWSIDEQFF
TRBD2,TRBJ2-1,TRBV5-1,-,TGCGCCAGCAGCTTTTCCGGCGGGAGCTCCTACAATGAGCAGTTCTTC,CASSFSGGSSYNEQFF
TRBD1,TRBJ1-5,TRBV27,-,TGTGCCAGCAGTTTATTTCCAGGGGGCAGTCAGCCCCAGCATTTT,CASSLFPGGSQPQHF
-,TRBJ2-7,TRBV11-2,-,TGTGCCAGCAGCTTAGGGGCTGACTCCTACGAGCAGTACTTC,CASSLGADSYEQYF
TRBD2,TRBJ2-5,TRBV30,-,TGTGCCTGGAGTGGACTAGCGGGAGGCGAGACCCAGTACTTC,CAWSGLAGGETQYF
TRBD2,TRBJ2-1,TRBV19,-,TGTGCCAGTAGTTCCTTAGCGGGGGACTACAATGAGCAGTTCTTC,CASSSLAGDYNEQFF
TRBD1,TRBJ1-2,TRBV10-3,-,TGTGCCATCAGTGATAAGGGACAGATTAACTATGGCTACACCTTC,CAISDKGQINYGYTF
TRBD1,TRBJ1-2,TRBV2,-,TGTGCCAGCAGTGTATCGGACAGGGGGGCCTTTGGCTACACCTTC,CASSVSDRGAFGYTF
-,TRBJ2-7,TRBV28,-,TGTGCCAGCAGTTTGACAGACGAATACTACGAGCAGTACTTC,CASSLTDEYYEQYF
TRBD2,TRBJ2-2,TRBV11-2,-,TGTGCCAGCAGCTTCGCCGAGACTAGCGTTGGGGAGCTGTTTTTT,CASSFAETSVGELFF
TRBD1,TRBJ1-4,TRBV10-3,-,TGTGCCATCAGTTCAAGACAGGGATCAAACGAAAAACTGTTTTTT,CAISSRQGSNEKLFF
-,TRBJ1-3,TRBV6-2/TRBV6-3,-,TGTGCCAGCAGTTACGGACGACAGGTTCAACCTGGAAACACCATATATTTT,CASSYGRQVQPGNTIYF
-,TRBJ2-1,TRBV11-2,-,TGTGCCAGCAGGACCTCTGGGCGGGGTCTCTACAATGAGCAGTTCTTC,CASRTSGRGLYNEQFF
-,TRBJ1-4,TRBV5-4,-,TGTGCCAGCAGCTTGGTGGGGGGATCAAATGAAAAACTGTTTTTT,CASSLVGGSNEKLFF
TRBD1,TRBJ2-3,TRBV18,-,TGTGCCAGCTCACAAGACAGGGGACTTGTCACAGATACGCAGTATTTT,CASSQDRGLVTDTQYF
-,TRBJ2-4,TRBV12-3/TRBV12-4,-,TGTGCCAGCAGTTTTAGGGGGAACATTCAGTACTTC,CASSFRGNIQYF
-,TRBJ1-4,TRBV27,-,TGTGCCAGCAGGAAACAAGATGTTGAAAAACTGTTTTTT,CASRKQDVEKLFF
-,TRBJ2-5,TRBV2,-,TGTGCCAGCAGTCGTTTATGGCAGCAAGAGACCCAGTACTTC,CASSRLWQQETQYF
-,TRBJ2-7,TRBV19,few,TGTGCCAGTAGTGCGGGACAGTACTCCTACGAGCAGTACTTC,CASSAGQYSYEQYF
-,TRBJ1-5,TRBV24-1,-,TGTGCCACCTTTCCAGGGGAACTTAGTCAGCCCCAGCATTTT,CATFPGELSQPQHF
TRBD1,TRBJ2-1,TRBV7-2,-,TGTGCCAGCAGCTTCTTCCAGGGGGCTTACAATGAGCAGTTCTTC,CASSFFQGAYNEQFF
-,TRBJ1-1,TRBV7-9,once,TGTGCCAGCAGCCGGAACGCCCAGGCAGAAGCTTTCTTT,CASSRNAQAEAFF
TRBD1,TRBJ1-3,TRBV5-1,once,TGCGCCAGCAGCCCTGGGACAGGGCTGTCCGGAAACACCATATATTTT,CASSPGTGLSGNTIYF
TRBD2,TRBJ2-2,TRBV5-4,-,TGTGCCAGCAGCTCGGAGCTAGCGGGAGATGTTAACACCGGGGAGCTGTTTTTT,CASSSELAGDVNTGELFF
-,TRBJ1-5,TRBV29-1,-,TGCAGCGTCGGAGATAGCAATCAGCCCCAGCATTTT,CSVGDSNQPQHF
TRBD2,TRBJ2-1,TRBV4-1,few,TGCGCCAGCAGCCTCCGTAGCGGGGGAGCACTCAGCTCCTACAATGAGCAGTTCTTC,CASSLRSGGALSSYNEQFF
-,TRBJ1-4,TRBV4-1,-,TGCGCCAGCAGCCAAGTGGACGGGCGGGGGAGGGATGAAAAACTGTTTTTT,CASSQVDGRGRDEKLFF
TRBD2,TRBJ2-3,TRBV7-9,-,TGTGCCAGCAGCCCGGGACTAGCGGCATCAGATACGCAGTATTTT,CASSPGLAASDTQYF
-,TRBJ2-2,TRBV7-3,-,TGTGCCAGCAGCCTAAGCGGGAACACCGGGGAGCTGTTTTTT,CASSLSGNTGELFF
TRBD2,TRBJ2-7,TRBV27,-,TGTGCCAGCAGTTTATCGACTAGCGAAACCGAGCAGTACTTC,CASSLSTSETEQYF
-,TRBJ1-2,TRBV6-4,-,TGTGCCAGCAGGGAGGGTGTTGGGGACTATGGCTACACCTTC,CASREGVGDYGYTF
TRBD2,TRBJ2-3,TRBV4-1,few,TGCGCCAGCCGGCGGGGGACCTCTAGCACAGATACGCAGTATTTT,CASRRGTSSTDTQYF
-,TRBJ2-3,TRBV5-1,-,TGCGCCAGCAGCTCAGGGGGCACAGATACGCAGTATTTT,CASSSGGTDTQYF
TRBD1,TRBJ2-5,TRBV7-3,-,TGTGCCAGCAGCCGGGACAGGGAAGAGACCCAGTACTTC,CASSRDREETQYF